This note documents a single T cell receptor beta chain sequence. Germline V CDR1 and CDR2: PRHDT, FYEKMQ (reference sequence). CDR3 length equals 16 residues. The V and J ends lost 0 bases and 2 bases respectively, with 11 bases between them. Both 60 Vbeta primers and 13 Jbeta primers went into the PCR. Sequencing used immunoSEQ multiplex PCR; TCRdb keeps in-frame clones, though not all of them. Of around 170,000 clones listed, over 60% were seen once; the top ten hold roughly 1.6%. The data derive from a study of cytomegalovirus exposure and HLA in healthy donors. The rearrangement joins TRBV13 to TRBJ2-1; D ambiguous. Material: PBMCs. The source is a girl between 10 and 17 years old in good health and CMV-seronegative. The CDR3: CASSLGGWRTYNEQFF. CDR3 nucleotides: TGTGCCAGCAGCTTAGGCGGTTGGAGAACCTACAATGAGCAGTTCTTC.